This T cell receptor beta chain was retrieved from a study of blood T cell repertoires in COVID-19. Everyone who took part was about 18 to 89 years old, and they came from 24 US areas. Generated by immunoSEQ multiplex PCR, the TCRdb table keeps only in-frame clones and is missing some. The table lists more than 200,000 clones, roughly 87% of them singletons. The sample consisted of PBMCs or T cells enriched from blood (not recorded which). The receptor's source is a woman in her thirties with acute COVID-19.

CDR3 sequence reads: CASSLREAYNEQFF. CDR3 in DNA: TGTGCCAGCTCGCTCCGGGAAGCCTACAATGAGCAGTTCTTC. The chain couples TRBV27 to TRBJ2-1, with D possibly TRBD2 on 5 matching bases. Trimming stripped 8 bases from V and 2 bases from J, with 13 bases between. CDR1 MNHEY and CDR2 SMNVEV come from the germline V gene (reference sequence). This CDR3 comprises 14 residues.